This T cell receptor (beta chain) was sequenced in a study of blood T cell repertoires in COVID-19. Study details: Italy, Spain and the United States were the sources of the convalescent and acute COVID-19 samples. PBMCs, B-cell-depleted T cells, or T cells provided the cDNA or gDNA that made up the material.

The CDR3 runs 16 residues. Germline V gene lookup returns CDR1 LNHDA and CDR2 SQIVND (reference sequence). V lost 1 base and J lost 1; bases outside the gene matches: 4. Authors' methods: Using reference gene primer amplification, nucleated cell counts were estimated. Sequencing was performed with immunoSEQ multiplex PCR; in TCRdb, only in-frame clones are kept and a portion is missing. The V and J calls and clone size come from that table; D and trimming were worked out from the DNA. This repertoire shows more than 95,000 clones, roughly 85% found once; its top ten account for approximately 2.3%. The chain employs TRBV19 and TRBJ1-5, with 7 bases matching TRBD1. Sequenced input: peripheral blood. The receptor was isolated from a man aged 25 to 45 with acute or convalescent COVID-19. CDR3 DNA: TGTGCCAGTAGTATAGGACAGGGATGGAGCAATCAGCCCCAGCATTTT. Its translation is CASSIGQGWSNQPQHF.